This T cell receptor beta chain was captured in a study of vaccination effects on CD4 cells after COVID-19. Study-wide findings and caveats: In convalescent patients, vaccine-induced clones largely differed from infection-induced clones.

Generated by immunoSEQ multiplex PCR, the TCRdb table keeps only in-frame clones and is missing some. There are around 50,000 clones in the sample; around 80% occur only once, and around 5% lies in the top ten. Following an approximately 10-day culture, CD4+ T cells were purified. Between March and December 2020, the person had a SARS-CoV-2 infection that PCR confirmed. Every participant took two doses of the BNT162b2 or mRNA-1273 vaccine. Remarks on this clone: Its antigen is as yet unknown.

This TCR was recovered from a human donor who had a prior SARS-CoV-2 infection. The starting material was CD4+ T cells from PBMCs cultured without peptide, obtained after COVID-19 vaccination.

Here the CDR3 reads CASSSGQGWSYEQYF. The DNA of the CDR3 is TGCGCCAGCAGCTCTGGACAGGGGTGGTCCTACGAGCAGTACTTC. The chain uses TRBV5-1 and TRBJ2-7, with 9 bases lining up with TRBD1. CDR3 size: 15 residues. Germline CDR1 is SGHRS and CDR2 is YFSETQ. Trimming cost V 3 bases and J 1 base; bases outside gene matches: 5.